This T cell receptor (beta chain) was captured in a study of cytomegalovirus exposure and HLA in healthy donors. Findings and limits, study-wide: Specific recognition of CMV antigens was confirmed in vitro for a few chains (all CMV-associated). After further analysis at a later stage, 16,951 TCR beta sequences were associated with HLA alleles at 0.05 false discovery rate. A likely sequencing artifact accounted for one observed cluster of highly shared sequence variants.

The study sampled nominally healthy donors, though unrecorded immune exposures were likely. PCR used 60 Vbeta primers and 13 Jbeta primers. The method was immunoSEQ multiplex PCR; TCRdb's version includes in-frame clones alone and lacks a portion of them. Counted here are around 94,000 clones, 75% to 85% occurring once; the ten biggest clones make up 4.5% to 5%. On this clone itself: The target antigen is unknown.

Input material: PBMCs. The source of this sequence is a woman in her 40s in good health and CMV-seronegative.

The CDR3 sequence: CASSSGTGGILTNGYTF. DNA for the CDR3: TGTGCCAGTAGTTCCGGGACAGGGGGAATACTAACTAATGGCTACACCTTC. The gene calls are TRBV19 and TRBJ1-2, with TRBD1 matching 11 bases. The CDR3 is 17 residues long. The ends lost 5 bases at V and 6 bases at J; junction bases unmatched: 14. Germline loops: CDR1 LNHDA, CDR2 SQIVND (reference sequence).